The TCR beta chain described here comes from a study of graft-versus-host responses after intestinal transplantation. In the case of this clone: Its antigen is still unknown.

The germline gives CDR1 MDHEN, CDR2 SYDVKM. J gave up 7 bases and V 5 bases, and 17 bases lay outside the gene matches. This CDR3 is 19 amino acids long. Libraries were prepared by immunoSEQ multiplex PCR; TCRdb keeps only in-frame clonotypes and omits some of them. Among around 120,000 clones listed, about 93% were seen once. Sequencing was performed on unstimulated CD4+ T cells sorted from spleen or lymph node cells, taken before intestinal transplant. This rearrangement joins TRBV28 to TRBJ2-1; 13 nucleotides line up with TRBD2. This clonotype was sampled from a human donor who received an intestinal transplant. As DNA, the CDR3 is TGTGCCAGCAGTCCACCCTTACTAGCGGGAGGGCCCGCAGGGAATGAGCAGTTCTTC. It encodes CASSPPLLAGGPAGNEQFF.